The next 30 T cell receptor beta chains were all read from a single sample in a study of blood T cell repertoires in COVID-19. Sequencing used immunoSEQ multiplex PCR; TCRdb keeps in-frame clones, though not all of them. Altogether approximately 130,000 clones are present, roughly four fifths being singletons, with the ten largest covering 8% to 10%. Sequencing input: peripheral blood. The origin of the receptors is a middle-aged man with active or convalescent COVID-19.

The CDR3 DNA follows: TGCGCCAGCACTTTGGACAGGGGCGCTCAGGGAAAACTGTTTTTT. Amino acids: CASTLDRGAQGKLFF. V gene TRBV5-1 combines with J gene TRBJ1-4, with TRBD1 matching 9 bases. The CDR3 consists of 15 residues. The V segment lost 6 bases and the J segment 10 bases; nucleotides outside the gene matches: 13. The germline gives CDR1 SGHRS, CDR2 YFSETQ.

In nucleotides, the CDR3 is TGTGCCAGCAGGTTCAGGATTACCTACGAGCAGTACTTC. Translating it yields CASRFRITYEQYF. This rearrangement joins TRBV6-4 to TRBJ2-7; the D is unclear. The CDR3 extends over 13 amino acids. The germline V gene encodes CDR1 MRHNA and CDR2 SNTAGT. V lost 6 bases and J lost 2, with 11 bases in between.

This clone has more than one count but fewer than ten. V and J are TRBV7-9 and TRBJ2-3, with TRBD1 matching 7 bases. The junction had 5 bases not matched to a gene; V was cut back by 4 bases and J by 1 base. The CDR3 extends over 15 amino acids. From germline, CDR1 is SEHNR and CDR2 FQNEAQ (reference sequence). In DNA form, the CDR3 reads TGTGCCAGCAGCTCAGGGGGATTGGGCACAGATACGCAGTATTTT. Translating it yields CASSSGGLGTDTQYF.

This clone was found a few times. The V and J genes are TRBV6-5 and TRBJ1-2; TRBD1 aligns across 7 bases. The germline CDR1 and CDR2 sequences are MNHEY and SVGAGI. Germline trimming cut 2 bases from V and 4 bases from J; bases unmatched to any gene: 4. The CDR3 contains 14 residues. In nucleotides, the CDR3 is TGTGCCAGCAGTTACAGGGGACAGAGCTATGGCTACACCTTC. Its translation is CASSYRGQSYGYTF.

The chain couples TRBV9 to TRBJ2-2; D perhaps matches TRBD2 (5 bases). CDR3 length equals 16 residues. In germline, CDR1 is SGDLS, CDR2 YYNGEE. V was shortened by 0 bases and J by 6 bases, with 15 bases between the two germline ends. The CDR3, as DNA: TGTGCCAGCAGCGTAGCTACGGCTGCGAGGGCCGGGGAGCTGTTTTTT. Its translation: CASSVATAARAGELFF.

V gene TRBV5-1 combines with J gene TRBJ2-7; TRBD1 agrees at 10 bases. The CDR3 spans 14 residues. V trimming: 0 bases; J trimming: 3 bases; junction bases outside the gene matches: 0. Germline assignment: CDR1 SGHRS and CDR2 YFSETQ. The CDR3 region is CASSLGTGGYEQYF. For the CDR3, the DNA is TGCGCCAGCAGCTTGGGGACAGGGGGCTACGAGCAGTACTTC.

This chain joins TRBV24-1 and TRBJ2-5; 8 bases fit TRBD1. V trimming: 5 bases; J trimming: 4 bases; junction bases outside the gene matches: 11. CDR3 length: 16 residues. The V gene's germline CDR1 is KGHDR and CDR2 SFDVKD. CDR3 sequence reads: CATSGQGAGNRETQYF. The CDR3, as DNA: TGTGCCACCAGTGGGCAGGGGGCTGGTAATAGAGAGACCCAGTACTTC.

V usage is TRBV2 and J usage is TRBJ1-1; unclear D gene. The CDR3 totals 15 residues. CDR1 is SNHLY and CDR2 is FYNNEI in the germline V gene. V was clipped by 6 bases and J by 3 bases, with 17 bases between them. CDR3 DNA sequence: TGTGCCAGCAGGAAGGAGGTTGTCCAAGACACTGAAGCTTTCTTT. Translated, it gives CASRKEVVQDTEAFF.

J is TRBJ2-5 and V is TRBV6-6; 10 bases fit TRBD1. The CDR3 contains 13 residues. Germline assignment: CDR1 MNHNY and CDR2 SVGAGI (reference sequence). V lost 5 bases to trimming and J lost 4 bases; unmatched junction nucleotides: 1. Here the CDR3 DNA reads TGTGCCAGCAGTGACAGGGGGCGAGAGACCCAGTACTTC. It encodes CASSDRGRETQYF.

The chain carries TRBV29-1 and TRBJ2-2, with D perhaps TRBD2 (6 bases). Germline loops: CDR1 SQVTM, CDR2 ANQGSEA. This CDR3 comprises 15 residues. Trimming took off 6 bases at V and 1 base at J, with 15 bases between the two ends. DNA for the CDR3: TGCAGCGTCGGGGGTTCGCTTTTGAACACCGGGGAGCTGTTTTTT. Translation gives CSVGGSLLNTGELFF.

V is TRBV12-3 or TRBV12-4 and J is TRBJ2-7; D call uncertain. The CDR3 contains 13 residues. V was shortened by 3 bases and J by 7 bases, with 13 bases between the two germline ends. The CDR3 region has the DNA TGTGCCAGCAGTTTCACGGGTCTGAGGGAGCAGTACTTC. Encoded protein: CASSFTGLREQYF.

The chain joins TRBV9 to TRBJ2-7; 9 nucleotides line up with TRBD1. V lost 0 bases, J lost 7 bases, and 14 bases stayed unmatched. CDR1 SGDLS and CDR2 YYNGEE come from the germline V gene. This CDR3 spans 17 amino acids. The CDR3 DNA follows: TGTGCCAGCAGCGTAGCTGAAGGAGAACAGGGGGCGCGAGAGCAGTACTTC. Translated: CASSVAEGEQGAREQYF.

Note on this clone: Relative to the germline gene, one junction end is altered; a read error may explain this. The chain couples TRBV29-1 to TRBJ1-2; a weak D match, TRBD1 (5 bases). CDR3 length: 13 amino acids. Per germline, CDR1 SQVTM and CDR2 ANQGSEA. The CDR3 sequence: CSVSLAQGYGCTF. DNA for the CDR3: TGCAGCGTTTCGCTTGCGCAGGGCTATGGCTGCACCTTC.

In its sample, this clone was seen many times. The chain is built from TRBV7-9 and TRBJ1-6; TRBD1 might be the D (6 bases). Germline assignment: CDR1 SEHNR and CDR2 FQNEAQ (reference sequence). The ends were cut back, 2 bases at V and 0 bases at J, with 11 bases in the middle. The CDR3 totals 17 residues. The CDR3: CASSLPGTISYNSPLHF. CDR3 nucleotides: TGTGCCAGCAGCTTACCAGGGACAATCTCCTATAATTCACCCCTCCACTTT.

This chain links TRBV9 with TRBJ2-3; the match to TRBD1 covers 10 bases. The CDR3 contains 14 residues. CDR1 SGDLS and CDR2 YYNGEE come from the germline V gene. V shed 3 bases and J 4 bases; nucleotides not matched to a gene: 2. The CDR3 loop is CASSAGQGPDTQYF. CDR3 DNA sequence: TGTGCCAGCAGCGCGGGACAGGGGCCAGATACGCAGTATTTT.

This chain joins TRBV6-2 or TRBV6-3 and TRBJ2-3; 12 bases line up with TRBD1. The CDR3 sequence is 15 residues long. V dropped 4 bases and J dropped 4; count of bases not matched to a gene: 3. CDR1 and CDR2 from the germline V gene are MNHEY and SVGEGT. As DNA, the CDR3 is TGTGCCAGCAGTTCCGGGACAGGGGGCGCAGATACGCAGTATTTT. This encodes CASSSGTGGADTQYF.

The rearrangement uses TRBV2 and TRBJ2-2; 9 bases are a match to TRBD2. With V trimmed by 7 bases and J by 6 bases, 12 bases remained unmatched. This CDR3 is 16 amino acids long. Looked up from germline, CDR1 is SNHLY and CDR2 is FYNNEI. For the CDR3, the DNA is TGTGCCAGCACTAGAAGGGCCAGCGGGGGGTCCGGGGAGCTGTTTTTT. The encoded protein is CASTRRASGGSGELFF.

The rearrangement joins TRBV19 to TRBJ2-5; D is possibly TRBD1 (5 bases). The CDR3 is 14 residues long. From germline, CDR1 is LNHDA and CDR2 SQIVND (reference sequence). The V and J ends lost 4 bases and 3 bases respectively, with 12 bases between them. As DNA, the CDR3 is TGTGCCAGTAGTAAGACAGTTAACAAAGAGACCCAGTACTTC. Translated, it gives CASSKTVNKETQYF.

The V and J genes are TRBV2 and TRBJ2-1; 12 nucleotides match TRBD2. This CDR3 has 15 residues. The V segment lost 6 bases and the J segment 6 bases; nucleotides outside the gene matches: 6. CDR1 and CDR2 (germline): SNHLY, FYNNEI. The DNA of the CDR3 is TGTGCCAGCAGCGTCACTAGCGGGGGGCCCAATGAGCAGTTCTTC. Residues: CASSVTSGGPNEQFF.

This sequence joins TRBV2 and TRBJ1-2, with 8 bases fitting TRBD1. Germline assignment: CDR1 SNHLY and CDR2 FYNNEI. J was trimmed by 4 bases and V by 10 bases; bases with no gene match: 11. CDR3 size: 14 residues. The chain's CDR3 is CAIPGQESFYGYTF. CDR3 sequence (DNA): TGTGCCATCCCGGGACAGGAGTCTTTCTATGGCTACACCTTC.

This clone has just one count. The genes are TRBV6-5 and TRBJ2-1; 7 bases agree with TRBD2. This CDR3 has 15 amino acids. Germline CDR1 MNHEY, CDR2 SVGAGI. V lost 2 bases to trimming and J lost 5 bases; unmatched junction nucleotides: 6. The CDR3 DNA reads as TGTGCCAGCAGTTACGGTGGACTAGGGGACAATGAGCAGTTCTTC. This encodes CASSYGGLGDNEQFF.

V is TRBV5-4 and J is TRBJ1-2; the D gene is possibly TRBD1 (5 bases). The CDR3 extends over 13 amino acids. Looked up from germline, CDR1 is SGHNT and CDR2 is YYREEE (reference sequence). Trimming removed 0 bases from V and 5 bases from J, with 8 bases in between. The CDR3 is CASSLEGIYGYTF. As DNA, the CDR3 is TGTGCCAGCAGCTTGGAGGGGATTTATGGCTACACCTTC.

This clone was seen a single time. The gene calls are TRBV2 and TRBJ2-3; D is ambiguous. Trimming took off 6 bases at V and 8 bases at J, with 9 bases between the two ends. Germline V gives CDR1 SNHLY, CDR2 FYNNEI. The CDR3 covers 11 residues. The CDR3 protein is CASSPTGTQYF. The CDR3 bases are TGTGCCAGCAGCCCGACGGGTACGCAGTATTTT.

The gene calls are TRBV7-9 and TRBJ1-1; D remains ambiguous. This CDR3 is built from 11 residues. Deletions cut 5 bases from V and 3 bases from J, with 4 bases between. The germline V gene has CDR1 SEHNR and CDR2 FQNEAQ (reference sequence). The DNA for the CDR3 is TGTGCCAGCAGCCTTTACACTGAAGCTTTCTTT. Amino acids: CASSLYTEAFF.

The chain carries TRBV7-2 and TRBJ2-2; 13 bases match TRBD2. This CDR3 is built from 16 residues. CDR1 is SGHTA, CDR2 FQGNSA, per germline. The ends lost 5 bases at V and 5 bases at J; junction bases unmatched: 5. The CDR3 protein is CASSRRTSGGTGELFF. The CDR3 region has the DNA TGTGCCAGCAGCCGGAGGACTAGCGGGGGTACCGGGGAGCTGTTTTTT.

This clone was observed once. The chain recombines TRBV18 with TRBJ1-4; TRBD1 is a possible D gene (5 bases). V shed 2 bases and J shed 0 bases, with 13 bases lying between them. From germline, CDR1 is KGHSH and CDR2 LQKENI. This CDR3 is 17 amino acids long. Written as DNA, the CDR3 is TGTGCCAGCTCACCAATTCCCCCGGGGGCAACTAATGAAAAACTGTTTTTT. It specifies CASSPIPPGATNEKLFF.

The J gene is TRBJ1-1, the V gene TRBV6-5, with 7 positions matching TRBD1. There are 14 residues in the CDR3. Trimming cost V 4 bases and J 7 bases; bases outside gene matches: 9. The germline gives CDR1 MNHEY, CDR2 SVGAGI. CDR3 loop: CASSSDRARGEAFF. In nucleotides, the CDR3 is TGTGCCAGCAGTTCCGACAGGGCACGAGGTGAAGCTTTCTTT.

The CDR3 region has the DNA TGTGCCAGTAGGAGTGGAGGGACTTCCTATTCACCCCTCCACTTT. It yields the protein CASRSGGTSYSPLHF. The genes are TRBV19 and TRBJ1-6; D may be TRBD1 (5 bases). Looked up from germline, CDR1 is LNHDA and CDR2 is SQIVND (reference sequence). The V and J ends lost 6 bases and 8 bases respectively, with 17 bases between them. The CDR3 totals 15 residues.

This clone has only one observation. The rearrangement joins TRBV30 to TRBJ1-2, with a tentative D call TRBD1 (5 bases). The CDR3 loop spans 13 amino acids. V was cut by 5 bases and J by 4 bases, with 14 bases left in between. Germline assignment: CDR1 GTSNPN and CDR2 SVGIG (reference sequence). The DNA for the CDR3 is TGTGCCTGGGCGTCCAGGGTCTTCTATGGCTACACCTTC. Residues: CAWASRVFYGYTF.

DNA for the CDR3: TGTGCCAGCAGAGGACAGGGTAACACAGATACGCAGTATTTT. This sequence encodes CASRGQGNTDTQYF. The V gene is TRBV9, the J gene TRBJ2-3; TRBD1 matches at 8 bases. Germline trimming cut 5 bases from V and 2 bases from J; bases unmatched to any gene: 4. Germline lookup yields CDR1 SGDLS and CDR2 YYNGEE. The CDR3 runs to 14 residues.